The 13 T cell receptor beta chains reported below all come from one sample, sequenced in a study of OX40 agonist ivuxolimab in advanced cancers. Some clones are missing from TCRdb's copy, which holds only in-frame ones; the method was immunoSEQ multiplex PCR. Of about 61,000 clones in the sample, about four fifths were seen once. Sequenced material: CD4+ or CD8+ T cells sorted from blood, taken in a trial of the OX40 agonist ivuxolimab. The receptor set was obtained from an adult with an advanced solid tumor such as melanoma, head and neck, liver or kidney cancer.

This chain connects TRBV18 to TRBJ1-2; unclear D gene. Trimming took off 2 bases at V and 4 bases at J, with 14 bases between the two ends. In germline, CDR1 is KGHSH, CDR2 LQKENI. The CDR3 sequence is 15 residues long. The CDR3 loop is CASSPSSIQIYGYTF. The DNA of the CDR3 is TGTGCCAGCTCACCATCCTCTATTCAGATCTATGGCTACACCTTC.

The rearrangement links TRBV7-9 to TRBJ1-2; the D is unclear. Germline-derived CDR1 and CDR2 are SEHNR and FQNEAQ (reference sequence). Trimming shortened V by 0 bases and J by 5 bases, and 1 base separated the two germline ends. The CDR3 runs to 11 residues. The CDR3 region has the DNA TGTGCCAGCAGCTTAGCGTATGGCTACACCTTC. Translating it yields CASSLAYGYTF.

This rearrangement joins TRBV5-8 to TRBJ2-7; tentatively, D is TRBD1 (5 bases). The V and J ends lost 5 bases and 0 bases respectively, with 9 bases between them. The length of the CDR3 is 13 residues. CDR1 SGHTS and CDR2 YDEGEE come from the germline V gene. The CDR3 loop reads CASRTGNSYEQYF. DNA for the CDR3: TGTGCCAGCAGAACAGGTAACTCCTACGAGCAGTACTTC.

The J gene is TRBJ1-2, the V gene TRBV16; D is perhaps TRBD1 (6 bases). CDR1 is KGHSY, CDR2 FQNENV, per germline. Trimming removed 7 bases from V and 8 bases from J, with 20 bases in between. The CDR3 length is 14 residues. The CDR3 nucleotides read TGTGCCAGCACCCCGAAGGGGGATTACCGGGGCTACACCTTC. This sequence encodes CASTPKGDYRGYTF.

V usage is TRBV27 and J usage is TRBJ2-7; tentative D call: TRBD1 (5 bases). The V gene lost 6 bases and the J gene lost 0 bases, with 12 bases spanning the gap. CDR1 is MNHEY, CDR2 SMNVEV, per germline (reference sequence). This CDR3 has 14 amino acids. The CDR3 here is CASRQDRSSYEQYF. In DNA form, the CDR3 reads TGTGCCAGCAGACAGGACCGATCCTCCTACGAGCAGTACTTC.

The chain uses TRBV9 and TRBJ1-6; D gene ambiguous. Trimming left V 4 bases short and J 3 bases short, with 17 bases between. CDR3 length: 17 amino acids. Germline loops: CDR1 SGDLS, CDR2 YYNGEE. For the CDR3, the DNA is TGTGCCAGCAGCCGTTCCTTCACCAATCTCTATAATTCACCCCTCCACTTT. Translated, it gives CASSRSFTNLYNSPLHF.

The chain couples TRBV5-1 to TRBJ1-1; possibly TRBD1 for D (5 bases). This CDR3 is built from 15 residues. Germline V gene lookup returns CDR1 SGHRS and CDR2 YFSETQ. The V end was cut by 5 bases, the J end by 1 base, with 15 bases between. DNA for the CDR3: TGCGCCAGCAGACCGACAGCGCTGTCGAACACTGAAGCTTTCTTT. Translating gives CASRPTALSNTEAFF. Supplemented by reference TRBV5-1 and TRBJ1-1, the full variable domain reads KAGVTQTPRYLIKTRGQQVTLSCSPISGHRSVSWYQQTPGQGLQFLFEYFSETQRNKGNFPGRFSGRQFSNSRSEMNVSTLELGDSALYLCASRPTALSNTEAFFGQGTRLTVV.

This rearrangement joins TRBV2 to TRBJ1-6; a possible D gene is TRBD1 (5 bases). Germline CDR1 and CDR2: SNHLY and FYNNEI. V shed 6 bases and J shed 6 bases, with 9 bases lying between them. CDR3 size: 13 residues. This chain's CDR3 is CASSRGGNSPLHF. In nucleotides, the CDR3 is TGTGCCAGCAGCCGGGGGGGTAATTCACCCCTCCACTTT.

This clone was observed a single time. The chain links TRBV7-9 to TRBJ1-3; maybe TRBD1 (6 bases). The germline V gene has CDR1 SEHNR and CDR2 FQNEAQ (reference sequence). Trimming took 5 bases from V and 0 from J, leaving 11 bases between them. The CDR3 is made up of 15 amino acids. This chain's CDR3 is CASSEQGLSGNTIYF. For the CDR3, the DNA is TGTGCCAGCAGCGAACAGGGACTCTCTGGAAACACCATATATTTT.

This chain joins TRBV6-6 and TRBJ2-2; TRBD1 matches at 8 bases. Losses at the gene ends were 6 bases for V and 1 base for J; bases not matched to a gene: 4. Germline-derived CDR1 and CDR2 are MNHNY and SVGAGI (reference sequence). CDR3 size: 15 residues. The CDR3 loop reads CASSLDRVNTGELFF. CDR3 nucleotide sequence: TGTGCCAGCAGCCTGGACAGGGTGAACACCGGGGAGCTGTTTTTT.

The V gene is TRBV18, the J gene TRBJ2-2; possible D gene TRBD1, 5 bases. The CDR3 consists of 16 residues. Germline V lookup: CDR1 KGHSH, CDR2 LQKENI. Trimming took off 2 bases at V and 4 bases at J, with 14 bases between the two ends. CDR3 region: CASSPGSGMVTGELFF. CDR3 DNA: TGTGCCAGCTCACCAGGATCAGGGATGGTCACCGGGGAGCTGTTTTTT.

CDR3 DNA sequence: TGTGCCAGCAGCTCAGGGGGCCACATGAACACTGAAGCTTTCTTT. This sequence encodes CASSSGGHMNTEAFF. This sequence joins TRBV5-4 and TRBJ1-1; the match to TRBD1 covers 8 bases. Germline CDR1 SGHNT, CDR2 YYREEE (reference sequence). The CDR3 is 15 amino acids. J lost 0 bases, V lost 3 bases, and 4 bases had no gene match.

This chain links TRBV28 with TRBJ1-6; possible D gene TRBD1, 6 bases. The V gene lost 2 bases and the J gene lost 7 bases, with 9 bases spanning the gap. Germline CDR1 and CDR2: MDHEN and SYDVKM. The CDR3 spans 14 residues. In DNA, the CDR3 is TGTGCCAGCAGTTTAGGACAGCTGAATTCACCCCTCCACTTT. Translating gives CASSLGQLNSPLHF.